The 4 T cell receptor beta chains in this list originate from one sample, sequenced in a study of blood T cell repertoires in COVID-19. The table came from immunoSEQ multiplex PCR; TCRdb's copy has only in-frame clones and leaves some out. Of more than 200,000 clones listed, over 70% are singletons. Sequenced material: peripheral blood. The receptors derive from a woman of 80 years or more with acute or convalescent COVID-19.

This chain uses TRBV29-1 with TRBJ2-1; D not resolved. V was trimmed by 6 bases and J by 6 bases, leaving 9 bases between them. This CDR3 contains 11 residues. Germline assignment: CDR1 SQVTM and CDR2 ANQGSEA. The CDR3 here is CSVAQINEQFF. CDR3 bases: TGCAGCGTCGCCCAGATCAATGAGCAGTTCTTC.

In nucleotides, the CDR3 is TGCGCCAGCAGCTTGGGTGGGGCTAGGACAGATACGCAGTATTTT. Translating gives CASSLGGARTDTQYF. The chain combines TRBV5-1 with TRBJ2-3, with TRBD1 as a possible D gene (5 bases). Germline CDR1 and CDR2: SGHRS and YFSETQ. V gave up 0 bases and J gave up 3 bases, with 11 bases separating them. CDR3 length: 15 amino acids.

This clone was observed a single time. The CDR3 region is CASSQPPDRRRNTEAFF. Written as DNA, the CDR3 is TGTGCCAGCAGCCAACCTCCGGACAGACGCCGGAACACTGAAGCTTTCTTT. The rearrangement uses TRBV4-2 and TRBJ1-1; D may be TRBD1 (6 bases). The germline CDR1 and CDR2 sequences are LGHNA and YNFKEQ. Trimming stripped 2 bases from V and 1 base from J, with 17 bases between. The CDR3 length is 17 residues.

The chain is built from TRBV7-8 and TRBJ2-5; possibly TRBD2 for D (8 bases). Germline CDR1 reads SGHVS; CDR2 reads FQNEAQ. V was pared by 7 bases and J by 3 bases, with 21 bases between. This CDR3 comprises 16 residues. The CDR3 nucleotides are TGTGCCAGCATCGGGGGGGCCCTTACAGGGGAAGAGACCCAGTACTTC. This codes for CASIGGALTGEETQYF.